A single sample gave rise to the 23 T cell receptor beta chains below, sequenced in a study of OX40 agonist ivuxolimab in advanced cancers. Assay used: immunoSEQ multiplex PCR; TCRdb lists only in-frame clones, some missing. Of roughly 36,000 clones listed, about 82% are singletons. The sequences come from CD4+ or CD8+ T cells sorted from blood, collected in a trial of the OX40 agonist ivuxolimab. The receptor source for this set is an adult with an advanced solid tumor such as melanoma, head and neck, liver or kidney cancer.

The chain uses TRBV6-1 and TRBJ1-2, with D hard to call. Trimming cost V 1 base and J 13 bases, with 16 bases left between them. CDR3 length equals 13 residues. Germline CDR1 is MNHNS and CDR2 is SASEGT. CDR3 in amino acids: CASSEGDVTAFTF. CDR3 DNA sequence: TGTGCCAGCAGTGAAGGTGACGTGACTGCGTTCACCTTC.

The J gene is TRBJ2-5, the V gene TRBV20-1; TRBD1 is a possible D gene (5 bases). CDR3 length equals 11 residues. Germline V lookup: CDR1 DFQATT, CDR2 SNEGSKA (reference sequence). The CDR3 DNA sequence: TGCGCCCAAAGGGGATTCGAGACCCAGTACTTC. This sequence encodes CAQRGFETQYF.

The chain is built from TRBV10-1 and TRBJ2-3; tentative D call: TRBD2 (6 bases). Between the trimmed V and J ends, which lost 10 bases and 2 bases, there was a span of 13 bases. Germline CDR1 WNHNN, CDR2 SYGVQD (reference sequence). This CDR3 comprises 13 residues. CDR3 in amino acids: CATQGGDTDTQYF. The CDR3 DNA follows: TGCGCCACCCAAGGAGGGGACACAGATACGCAGTATTTT.

In its sample, this clone was seen many times. This chain joins TRBV6-5 and TRBJ1-3; D not certain. Germline CDR1 MNHEY, CDR2 SVGAGI. V was clipped by 6 bases and J by 0 bases, with 9 bases between them. The CDR3 runs 14 residues. CDR3 residues: CASSPRFSGNTIYF. The CDR3 nucleotides read TGTGCCAGCAGCCCGCGGTTCTCTGGAAACACCATATATTTT.

This clone was observed a handful of times. The chain joins TRBV4-1 to TRBJ1-5; D unclear. Germline V CDR1 and CDR2: MGHRA, YSYEKL. V was trimmed by 1 base and J by 5 bases, leaving 9 bases between them. This CDR3 is built from 14 residues. The CDR3 sequence is CASSQGRIDQPQHF. CDR3 sequence (DNA): TGCGCCAGCAGCCAAGGACGGATCGATCAGCCCCAGCATTTT.

J is TRBJ1-4 and V is TRBV18; D is perhaps TRBD1 (5 bases). CDR1 KGHSH and CDR2 LQKENI come from the germline V gene. Between the trimmed V and J ends, which lost 3 bases and 3 bases, there was a span of 8 bases. The CDR3 runs to 14 residues. The CDR3 coding sequence is TGTGCCAGCTCACCCCGGGGCCCTAATGAAAAACTGTTTTTT. Translated, it gives CASSPRGPNEKLFF.

The gene calls are TRBV7-2 and TRBJ1-4, with TRBD1 as a possible D gene (6 bases). The germline gives CDR1 SGHTA, CDR2 FQGNSA. V shed 0 bases and J shed 7 bases, with 9 bases lying between them. CDR3 length equals 14 residues. The CDR3: CASSLAGGVEKLFF. For the CDR3, the DNA is TGTGCCAGCAGCTTAGCAGGGGGAGTTGAAAAACTGTTTTTT.

CDR3 bases: TGTGCCAGCAGCTTAGCGCGGCTAGCACAAGAGACCCAGTACTTC. Translating gives CASSLARLAQETQYF. The chain links TRBV7-2 to TRBJ2-5, with a possible D match to TRBD2 (5 bases). V lost 0 bases, J lost 2 bases, and 10 bases lay in between. Germline-derived CDR1 and CDR2 are SGHTA and FQGNSA. The CDR3 has 15 amino acids.

The rearrangement uses TRBV7-7 and TRBJ2-3; the match to TRBD2 covers 11 bases. The germline CDR1 and CDR2 sequences are SSHAT and FNYEAQ (reference sequence). The V segment lost 5 bases and the J segment 2 bases; nucleotides outside the gene matches: 6. The CDR3 sequence is 16 residues long. CDR3: CASSHSTSGDTDTQYF. CDR3 DNA sequence: TGTGCCAGCAGCCACTCGACTAGCGGGGACACAGATACGCAGTATTTT.

V usage is TRBV27 and J usage is TRBJ2-7, with 7 bases that match TRBD2. Germline values: CDR1 MNHEY, CDR2 SMNVEV (reference sequence). With 2 bases clipped from V and 5 bases from J, the junction kept 6 bases outside the gene matches. This CDR3 spans 14 amino acids. CDR3 sequence reads: CASSLAGARDEQYF. The CDR3 DNA reads TGTGCCAGCAGTTTAGCGGGAGCACGGGACGAGCAGTACTTC.

The chain links TRBV6-5 to TRBJ1-1; the match to TRBD1 covers 9 bases. CDR1 and CDR2 (germline): MNHEY, SVGAGI. J lost 5 bases, V lost 5 bases, and 6 bases had no gene match. CDR3 length: 14 amino acids. CDR3 nucleotides: TGTGCCAGCAGTCCGACAGGGACAGGGACTGAAGCTTTCTTT. Its translation: CASSPTGTGTEAFF.

This chain joins TRBV7-3 and TRBJ2-1, with D tentatively TRBD2 (6 bases). V lost 5 bases and J 8 bases, leaving 16 bases between the germline ends. The CDR3 has 14 amino acids. Germline CDR1 SGHTA, CDR2 FQGTGA. The CDR3 DNA reads TGTGCCAGCAGCCCTGGGGGGAGGAGGGATGAGCAGTTCTTC. It is translated as CASSPGGRRDEQFF.

Regarding this clone: At one boundary the junction diverges from the germline segment, which might be a read error. This specimen includes other DNA sequences encoding the same CDR3. CDR3: CASSLTRPGELFF. CDR3 bases: TGTGCCAGCAGCTTGACTAGGCCCGGGGAACTGTTTTTT. V is TRBV7-2 and J is TRBJ2-2; D is perhaps TRBD2 (6 bases). Per germline, CDR1 SGHTA and CDR2 FQGNSA. The CDR3 consists of 13 residues.

This clone was found a few times. CDR3 in amino acids: CASSPRGAETGELFF. CDR3 sequence (DNA): TGTGCCAGCAGCCCCCGGGGGGCGGAGACCGGGGAGCTGTTTTTT. The gene calls are TRBV9 and TRBJ2-2; tentatively, D is TRBD2 (7 bases). The CDR3 is 15 residues long. The germline V gene has CDR1 SGDLS and CDR2 YYNGEE. V lost 4 bases, J lost 5 bases, and 15 bases lay in between.

The count of this clone is one. The chain links TRBV4-1 to TRBJ2-5; TRBD2 matches 8 bases. Germline trimming cut 3 bases from V and 5 bases from J; bases unmatched to any gene: 11. Germline V CDR1 and CDR2: MGHRA, YSYEKL. This CDR3 has 16 residues. CDR3 nucleotides: TGCGCCAGCAGCCACCCGCCCAGCGGGAGCGGGGAGACCCAGTACTTC. Its translation: CASSHPPSGSGETQYF.

The chain recombines TRBV6-5 with TRBJ2-7, with 9 bases fitting TRBD2. The CDR3 is 13 residues long. The V segment lost 6 bases and the J segment 3 bases; nucleotides outside the gene matches: 3. CDR1 is MNHEY and CDR2 is SVGAGI in the germline V gene. The CDR3 nucleotides are TGTGCCAGCAGGGGGACTAGCTACTACGAGCAGTACTTC. Translating gives CASRGTSYYEQYF.

The chain recombines TRBV6-5 with TRBJ1-5; unclear D gene. Trimming pared 0 bases from V and 6 bases from J, leaving 12 bases between. Germline V lookup: CDR1 MNHEY, CDR2 SVGAGI. CDR3 length equals 15 residues. CDR3 sequence reads: CASSYSSNSFQPQHF. DNA for the CDR3: TGTGCCAGCAGTTACTCTTCAAACAGCTTTCAGCCCCAGCATTTT.

The CDR3 coding sequence is TGTGCCAGCAGCAAAGCTAGCGCGAACACCGGGGAGCTGTTTTTT. Encoded protein: CASSKASANTGELFF. The gene calls are TRBV21-1 and TRBJ2-2; the table's TRBD2 call for D was not verified on the DNA. TRBV21-1 is flagged as a pseudogene. The CDR3 is made up of 15 amino acids.

This chain connects TRBV5-1 to TRBJ1-1; 7 nucleotides line up with TRBD1. CDR3 length equals 15 residues. V lost 4 bases and J lost 0; bases outside the gene matches: 6. The germline CDR1 and CDR2 sequences are SGHRS and YFSETQ. CDR3 protein: CASSTQTGMNTEAFF. DNA of the CDR3: TGCGCCAGCAGCACTCAGACAGGGATGAACACTGAAGCTTTCTTT.

The CDR3 DNA is TGTGCCAGCAGCGGAAGCCATTGGACTGAAGCTTTCTTT. It specifies CASSGSHWTEAFF. The chain couples TRBV7-2 to TRBJ1-1; D remains ambiguous. The CDR3 sequence is 13 residues long. Germline V lookup: CDR1 SGHTA, CDR2 FQGNSA. The V end lost 5 bases, the J end lost 5 bases, and 12 bases lay between the germline ends.

The gene calls are TRBV5-1 and TRBJ1-2; D is uncertain. The CDR3 has 15 residues. The ends were cut back, 0 bases at V and 2 bases at J, with 11 bases in the middle. The germline CDR1 and CDR2 sequences are SGHRS and YFSETQ. This CDR3 reads CASSLESAGNYGYTF. DNA for the CDR3: TGCGCCAGCAGCTTGGAAAGCGCAGGCAACTATGGCTACACCTTC.

The V and J genes are TRBV11-2 and TRBJ2-7, with D maybe TRBD2 (5 bases). Germline V gene lookup returns CDR1 SGHAT and CDR2 FQNNGV. The length of the CDR3 is 13 residues. Deletions cut 3 bases from V and 5 bases from J, with 11 bases between. CDR3 region: CASSFASPNEQYF. The CDR3, as DNA: TGTGCCAGCAGCTTCGCTAGCCCGAACGAGCAGTACTTC.

The chain combines TRBV5-8 with TRBJ2-7; TRBD1 matches at 8 bases. This CDR3 is 17 amino acids long. Germline CDR1 and CDR2: SGHTS and YDEGEE. V shed 2 bases, J shed 1 base, and the junction held 11 bases outside the gene matches. The CDR3 DNA sequence: TGTGCCAGCAGCTTCTACTGGGGACAGGAACTTTCCTACGAGCAGTACTTC. It encodes CASSFYWGQELSYEQYF.